These 2 T cell receptor beta chains came from one sample sequenced in a study of OX40 agonist ivuxolimab in advanced cancers. TCRdb's copy holds only in-frame clones and misses some; the assay was immunoSEQ multiplex PCR. The table records around 100,000 clones, under 95% of them present only once. Here the sequenced sample was CD4+ or CD8+ T cells sorted from blood, taken in a trial of the OX40 agonist ivuxolimab. The receptors derive from an adult with an advanced solid tumor such as melanoma, head and neck, liver or kidney cancer.

The CDR3 reads CASSSTGNSYEQYF. The CDR3 DNA is TGTGCCAGCAGCTCCACAGGGAACTCCTACGAGCAGTACTTC. The gene calls are TRBV7-9 and TRBJ2-7, with D perhaps matching TRBD1 (6 bases). V gave up 4 bases and J gave up 0 bases, with 10 bases separating them. The length of the CDR3 is 14 residues. Germline loops: CDR1 SEHNR, CDR2 FQNEAQ (reference sequence).

This clone was seen only a few times. The rearrangement links TRBV5-1 to TRBJ2-5; D is perhaps TRBD2 (6 bases). The CDR3 consists of 16 residues. Germline V gives CDR1 SGHRS, CDR2 YFSETQ. Trimming removed 1 base from V and 5 bases from J, with 18 bases in between. CDR3 in amino acids: CASSLIAGGVYETQYF. CDR3 coding DNA: TGCGCCAGCAGCTTGATTGCCGGAGGGGTGTACGAGACCCAGTACTTC.